The rows below give T cell receptor beta chains drawn from one sample of a study of shared clonotypes between healthy human individuals. Profiled with immunoSEQ multiplex PCR; TCRdb holds only in-frame clones, not every one. Among some 1.1 million clones, roughly 77% were seen once, and the ten largest hold 0.85% to 1%. Sequenced material: memory CD4+ T cells from PBMCs. The receptors were sampled from a man aged 18-30 years in good health. Some clones in this sample may be carry-over from other donors' samples. Each CDR3 is given with its conserved first and last residue. The order of the fields is V gene, J gene, D gene, CDR3 protein. A D gene is named only where the DNA matches it firmly.

v_call: TRBV2; j_call: TRBJ2-3; d_call: .; cdr3_aa: CASSGLRSDTQYF
v_call: TRBV29-1; j_call: TRBJ2-5; d_call: TRBD2; cdr3_aa: CSVTSDQTQYF
v_call: TRBV6-6; j_call: TRBJ2-1; d_call: .; cdr3_aa: CASSFFRGAGYNEQFF
v_call: TRBV7-2; j_call: TRBJ2-1; d_call: .; cdr3_aa: CASSSQRGREQFF
v_call: TRBV7-2; j_call: TRBJ1-4; d_call: .; cdr3_aa: CASSPQQFSEKLFF
v_call: TRBV7-9; j_call: TRBJ2-3; d_call: .; cdr3_aa: CASSPSSASTDTQYF
v_call: TRBV9; j_call: TRBJ2-7; d_call: TRBD2; cdr3_aa: CASSPLGLAVGEQYF
v_call: TRBV11-2; j_call: TRBJ2-1; d_call: TRBD2; cdr3_aa: CASSPMAVATSVDNEQFF
v_call: TRBV7-2; j_call: TRBJ2-7; d_call: .; cdr3_aa: CASSLDGRRVSEQYF
v_call: TRBV2; j_call: TRBJ1-3; d_call: .; cdr3_aa: CASSPFPGRATGNTIYF
v_call: TRBV19; j_call: TRBJ2-3; d_call: TRBD2; cdr3_aa: CASSISSGRLMQYF
v_call: TRBV7-2; j_call: TRBJ1-4; d_call: TRBD1; cdr3_aa: CASRTQGDATNEKLFF
v_call: TRBV29-1; j_call: TRBJ2-3; d_call: .; cdr3_aa: CSVCQGLTDTQYF
v_call: TRBV6-1; j_call: TRBJ2-7; d_call: .; cdr3_aa: CASSEEMGQQYF
v_call: TRBV11-3; j_call: TRBJ1-4; d_call: .; cdr3_aa: CASSSLRPGLVSEKLFF
v_call: TRBV6-5; j_call: TRBJ2-7; d_call: .; cdr3_aa: CASSYATGTYEQYF
v_call: TRBV6-5; j_call: TRBJ2-1; d_call: TRBD2; cdr3_aa: CASSYSGTSSYNEQFF
v_call: TRBV7-9; j_call: TRBJ2-1; d_call: TRBD2; cdr3_aa: CASSLTTSGGSPEQFF
v_call: TRBV7-8; j_call: TRBJ2-7; d_call: TRBD1; cdr3_aa: CASRPTRGQGSEQYF
v_call: TRBV21-1; j_call: TRBJ2-7; d_call: .; cdr3_aa: CASSSNGLAYEQYF
v_call: TRBV20-1; j_call: TRBJ1-4; d_call: .; cdr3_aa: CSARIGKLFF
v_call: TRBV2; j_call: TRBJ2-7; d_call: .; cdr3_aa: CASSDPPGTGSREQYF
v_call: TRBV9; j_call: TRBJ1-3; d_call: .; cdr3_aa: CASSARGDWGVSQFYF
v_call: TRBV10-3; j_call: TRBJ2-2; d_call: .; cdr3_aa: CASGASSPGELFF
v_call: TRBV4-1; j_call: TRBJ2-1; d_call: .; cdr3_aa: CASSHGTSPNTNEQFF
v_call: TRBV6-6; j_call: TRBJ1-4; d_call: .; cdr3_aa: CASSARGPELFF
v_call: TRBV6-6; j_call: TRBJ1-4; d_call: .; cdr3_aa: CASRLTGRGTSEKLFF
v_call: TRBV21-1; j_call: TRBJ2-7; d_call: .; cdr3_aa: CASSKAGGEQYF
v_call: TRBV28; j_call: TRBJ1-2; d_call: .; cdr3_aa: CASSSPRASFLYGYTF
v_call: TRBV5-1; j_call: TRBJ1-1; d_call: TRBD1; cdr3_aa: CASSSGQGNTEAFF
v_call: TRBV4-2; j_call: TRBJ1-4; d_call: .; cdr3_aa: CASSQGHPSATNEKLFF
v_call: TRBV7-3; j_call: TRBJ1-1; d_call: .; cdr3_aa: CASSYSPGNTEAFF
v_call: TRBV7-9; j_call: TRBJ2-7; d_call: .; cdr3_aa: CASSYQGTDGLEQYF
v_call: TRBV6-1; j_call: TRBJ2-3; d_call: TRBD1; cdr3_aa: CAIPGQGTDTQYF
v_call: TRBV29-1; j_call: TRBJ2-7; d_call: TRBD1; cdr3_aa: CSVATGGSYEQYF
v_call: TRBV16; j_call: TRBJ2-1; d_call: TRBD1; cdr3_aa: CASSQLGGRGRTDEQFF